The rows below give T cell receptor beta chains drawn from one sample of a study of radiation and T cells in renal cell carcinoma. Here immunoSEQ multiplex PCR was the method, and the copy in TCRdb shows in-frame clones only, minus some. The table has some 95,000 clones, approximately 86% seen once. The specimen comprised blood, sampled from a patient whose treatment included radiotherapy and nephrectomy. The receptors stem from a man aged 50 or older with renal cell carcinoma. Both conserved end residues are part of each CDR3. D genes are given only for firm matches. Size is stated for part of the rows, as once, few or many counts, or as a class when the clone is expanded.

clone_size: -; v_call: TRBV18; d_call: -; j_call: TRBJ2-7; cdr3_aa: CASSPSPTGQYF; cdr3_nt: TGTGCCAGCTCACCCAGCCCTACGGGGCAGTACTTC
clone_size: -; v_call: TRBV28; d_call: TRBD1; j_call: TRBJ1-5; cdr3_aa: CASSLTRGPLAQPQHF; cdr3_nt: TGTGCCAGCAGTTTAACTAGGGGGCCGTTAGCTCAGCCCCAGCATTTT
clone_size: -; v_call: TRBV18; d_call: -; j_call: TRBJ1-2; cdr3_aa: CASSPRTAPNYGYTF; cdr3_nt: TGTGCCAGCTCACCACGGACCGCACCTAACTATGGCTACACCTTC
clone_size: -; v_call: TRBV10-3; d_call: -; j_call: TRBJ2-2; cdr3_aa: CAIRNGTGNTGELFF; cdr3_nt: TGTGCCATCAGAAACGGGACGGGGAACACCGGGGAGCTGTTTTTT
clone_size: -; v_call: TRBV27; d_call: TRBD2; j_call: TRBJ2-3; cdr3_aa: CASTRTWLAGGPGTDTQYF; cdr3_nt: TGTGCCAGCACACGAACTTGGCTAGCGGGAGGGCCCGGCACAGATACGCAGTATTTT
clone_size: -; v_call: TRBV21-1; d_call: -; j_call: TRBJ1-2; cdr3_aa: CASKLLKTGTNYGYTF; cdr3_nt: TGTGCCAGCAAATTACTTAAGACAGGAACTAACTATGGCTACACCTTC
clone_size: -; v_call: TRBV18; d_call: -; j_call: TRBJ1-4; cdr3_aa: CASSPLRENNEKLFF; cdr3_nt: TGTGCCAGCTCACCGCTTCGGGAGAATAATGAAAAACTGTTTTTT
clone_size: -; v_call: TRBV18; d_call: -; j_call: TRBJ1-1; cdr3_aa: CASSPSGSTEAFF; cdr3_nt: TGTGCCAGCTCACCATCAGGGAGCACTGAAGCTTTCTTT
clone_size: -; v_call: TRBV6-5; d_call: TRBD1; j_call: TRBJ2-2; cdr3_aa: CASSYSDRGAGELFF; cdr3_nt: TGTGCCAGCAGTTACTCCGACAGGGGGGCCGGGGAGCTGTTTTTT
clone_size: -; v_call: TRBV6-1; d_call: -; j_call: TRBJ1-5; cdr3_aa: CASSVSGRGRNQPQHF; cdr3_nt: TGTGCCAGCAGTGTCTCCGGGAGAGGCCGCAATCAGCCCCAGCATTTT
clone_size: -; v_call: TRBV18; d_call: -; j_call: TRBJ2-7; cdr3_aa: CASALSPPYEQYF; cdr3_nt: TGTGCCAGCGCTCTTTCGCCCCCCTACGAGCAGTACTTC
clone_size: -; v_call: TRBV5-1; d_call: TRBD2; j_call: TRBJ2-5; cdr3_aa: CASSLGLAGQETQYF; cdr3_nt: TGCGCCAGCAGCTTGGGACTAGCGGGACAAGAGACCCAGTACTTC
clone_size: few; v_call: TRBV6-1; d_call: -; j_call: TRBJ2-7; cdr3_aa: CASSEWAFYEQYF; cdr3_nt: TGTGCCAGCAGTGAATGGGCCTTCTACGAGCAGTACTTC
clone_size: -; v_call: TRBV29-1; d_call: TRBD2; j_call: TRBJ2-5; cdr3_aa: CSVDRGGPQETQYF; cdr3_nt: TGCAGCGTTGACCGGGGGGGCCCCCAAGAGACCCAGTACTTC
clone_size: -; v_call: TRBV6-5; d_call: -; j_call: TRBJ2-7; cdr3_aa: CASRVTDTYEQYF; cdr3_nt: TGTGCCAGCAGGGTGACAGACACCTACGAGCAGTACTTC
clone_size: once; v_call: TRBV6-4; d_call: TRBD2; j_call: TRBJ2-3; cdr3_aa: CASSQTSGATDTQYF; cdr3_nt: TGTGCCAGCAGTCAGACTAGCGGAGCTACAGATACGCAGTATTTT
clone_size: -; v_call: TRBV7-9; d_call: -; j_call: TRBJ2-1; cdr3_aa: CASSIATGYNEQFF; cdr3_nt: TGTGCCAGCAGCATAGCGACAGGTTACAATGAGCAGTTCTTC
clone_size: -; v_call: TRBV4-3; d_call: -; j_call: TRBJ2-3; cdr3_aa: CASSQAHPGLQYF; cdr3_nt: TGCGCCAGCAGCCAAGCCCACCCAGGACTGCAGTATTTT
clone_size: few; v_call: TRBV18; d_call: -; j_call: TRBJ1-1; cdr3_aa: CASSSGENTEAFF; cdr3_nt: TGTGCCAGCTCAAGCGGGGAAAACACTGAAGCTTTCTTT
clone_size: -; v_call: TRBV30; d_call: -; j_call: TRBJ1-1; cdr3_aa: CAWSVLGALNTEAFF; cdr3_nt: TGTGCCTGGAGTGTTCTGGGGGCCCTGAACACTGAAGCTTTCTTT
clone_size: -; v_call: TRBV29-1; d_call: -; j_call: TRBJ1-1; cdr3_aa: CSVNNPLHSPTTSTEAFF; cdr3_nt: TGTAGCGTTAATAATCCTCTTCATAGCCCCACAACGAGCACTGAAGCTTTCTTT
clone_size: -; v_call: TRBV29-1; d_call: -; j_call: TRBJ2-1; cdr3_aa: CSVEVARINFF; cdr3_nt: TGCAGCGTTGAAGTGGCCCGCATCAACTTCTTC